The clone carrying this TCR beta chain was counted many times. Its antigen is not identified. The data originate from a study of T cell repertoires in cytomegalovirus infection. About the study: Selection of CMV epitopes for the study included recently identified HLA-C-restricted and well-studied HLA-B-restricted ones. Carrying CMV and the relevant HLA type showed in public TCR beta signatures.

TCRdb re-derived calls from the reads in MiXCR, one entry per CDR3 protein. Here the sample spans 750,000 to 900,000 distinct CDR3 sequences, almost 30% being singletons. General study findings and limits: Clonotypes of TCR beta that were HLA-C-restricted and CMV-specific dominated the ex vivo response. Carriers of CMV and the relevant HLA type were discriminated by public TCR beta frequency.

The sequence derives from a human donor in good health (CMV status not recorded). Some clones in this sample may be carry-over from other donors' samples. Material: cultured CD8+ T cells from PBMCs, obtained from culture after CMV antigen stimulation.

The CDR3 spells CASSLGGTGDGQYF. CDR3 nucleotides: TGTGCCAGCAGCTTAGGGGGAACAGGGGATGGGCAGTATTTT. V usage is TRBV7-2 and J usage is TRBJ2-3, with 7 bases identical to TRBD1. The CDR3 loop spans 14 amino acids. V was pared by 1 base and J by 11 bases, with 9 bases of the junction left unmatched. Germline CDR1 SGHTA, CDR2 FQGNSA.